The source of this T cell receptor (beta chain) is a study of blood T cell repertoires in COVID-19. TCRdb keeps only in-frame clones here, not all; method: immunoSEQ multiplex PCR. The sample consists of hundreds of thousands of clones, approximately 90% of them appearing once. This clonotype originated in a man between 60 and 75 years old who had recovered from COVID-19. Sequencing was carried out using peripheral blood.

CDR3 loop: CASSLVSIAGGRGTQYF. DNA for the CDR3: TGTGCCAGCAGCTTAGTGTCGATCGCGGGGGGGCGAGGTACGCAGTATTTT. The rearrangement joins TRBV7-2 to TRBJ2-3, with TRBD2 matching 9 bases. The CDR3 loop spans 17 amino acids. The J segment lost 8 bases and the V segment lost 1 base, leaving 13 bases of the junction unmatched. CDR1 SGHTA and CDR2 FQGNSA come from the germline V gene.